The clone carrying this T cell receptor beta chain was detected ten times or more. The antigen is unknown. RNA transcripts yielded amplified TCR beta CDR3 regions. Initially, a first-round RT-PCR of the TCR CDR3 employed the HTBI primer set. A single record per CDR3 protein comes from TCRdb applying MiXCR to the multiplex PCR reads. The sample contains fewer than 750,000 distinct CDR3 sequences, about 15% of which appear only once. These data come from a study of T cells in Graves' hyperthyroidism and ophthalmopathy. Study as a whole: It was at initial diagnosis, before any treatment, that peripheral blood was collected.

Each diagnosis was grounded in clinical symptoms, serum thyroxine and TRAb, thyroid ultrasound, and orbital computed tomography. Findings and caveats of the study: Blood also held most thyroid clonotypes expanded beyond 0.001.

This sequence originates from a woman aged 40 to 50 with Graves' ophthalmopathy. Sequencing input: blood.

The CDR3 DNA sequence: TGTGCCAGCAGTTTGACTAGCGGTAACGCCTACGAGCAGTACTTC. Its translation: CASSLTSGNAYEQYF. The gene calls are TRBV7-6 and TRBJ2-7; TRBD2 matches at 9 bases. CDR3 length equals 15 residues. Germline loops: CDR1 SGHVS, CDR2 FNYEAQ. Germline trimming cut 6 bases from V and 2 bases from J; bases unmatched to any gene: 8.